Listed below are T cell receptor beta chains from one sample, sequenced in a study of cytomegalovirus exposure and HLA in healthy donors. Sequencing was performed with immunoSEQ multiplex PCR; in TCRdb, only in-frame clones are kept and a portion is missing. This table has about 190,000 clones, around four fifths appearing once. Sequenced: PBMCs. The origin of the receptors is a man aged 18-30 years in good health and CMV-seropositive. Each CDR3 is given with its conserved first and last residue.

V gene,J gene,CDR3 protein
TRBV27,TRBJ2-1,CASRVAGVLNEQFF
TRBV2,TRBJ1-2,CASIRRDRGPLTF
TRBV6-4,TRBJ1-1,CASSEGANTEAFF
TRBV27,TRBJ1-2,CASRLGRVGGYGYTF
TRBV9,TRBJ2-1,CASSPPAGGPNEQFF
TRBV9,TRBJ2-7,CASSVDRGPYEQYF
TRBV7-8,TRBJ2-7,CASSWPGQGAYEQYF
TRBV6-6,TRBJ1-5,CASSPRGVSNQPQHF
TRBV9,TRBJ1-5,CASSPRGDSNQPQHF
TRBV27,TRBJ2-7,CATIAGGSREQYF
TRBV6-1,TRBJ2-1,CASSVAGEGYNEQFF
TRBV7-3,TRBJ2-1,CASSSPSRQNEQFF
TRBV9,TRBJ2-4,CASSHQRGGAAKNIQYF
TRBV2,TRBJ2-1,CASRTDSYNEQFF
TRBV5-4,TRBJ2-1,CASSPVREVRDEQFF
TRBV5-4,TRBJ2-7,CASSWGTGNEQYF
TRBV28,TRBJ2-7,CASLSGRSHEQYF
TRBV7-9,TRBJ2-1,CASSPAFEGETYNEQFF
TRBV4-3,TRBJ2-2,CASSQDRGTSLTGELFF